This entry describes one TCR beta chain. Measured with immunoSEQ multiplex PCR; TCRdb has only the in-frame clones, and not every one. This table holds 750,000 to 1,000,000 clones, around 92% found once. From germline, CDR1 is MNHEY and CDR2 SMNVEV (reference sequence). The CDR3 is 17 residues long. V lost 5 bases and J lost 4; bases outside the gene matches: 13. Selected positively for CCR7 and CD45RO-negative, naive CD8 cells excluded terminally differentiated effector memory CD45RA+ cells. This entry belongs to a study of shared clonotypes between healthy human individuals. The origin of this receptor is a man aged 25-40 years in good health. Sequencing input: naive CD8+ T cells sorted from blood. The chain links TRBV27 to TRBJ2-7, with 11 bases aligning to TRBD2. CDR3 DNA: TGTGCCAGCAGTCCCGACGGGACTAGCGGTCCCGGGTACGAGCAGTACTTC. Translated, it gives CASSPDGTSGPGYEQYF.